The 9 T cell receptor beta chains given below trace back to one sample, sequenced in a study of CD8 T cells in Susac syndrome. After extraction with the RNeasy kit, roughly 0.45 to 1 ug of the RNA was reverse transcribed using random hexamers. TCRdb used MiXCR to reprocess the immunoSEQ multiplex PCR reads, holding one entry per CDR3 protein. The sample lists about 200,000 distinct CDR3 sequences, 95% occurring once. What was sequenced was CD4+ T cells from PBMCs. These receptors were obtained from a human donor in good health.

The chain recombines TRBV15 with TRBJ2-1; 8 bases fit TRBD2. V lost 7 bases, J lost 4 bases, and 12 bases stayed unmatched. This CDR3 contains 16 residues. Germline loops: CDR1 LNHNV, CDR2 YYDKDF (reference sequence). CDR3 DNA sequence: TGTGCCACCAACCCGCGACTAGCGCTGGGTTACAATGAGCAGTTCTTC. Translation: CATNPRLALGYNEQFF.

The chain recombines TRBV30 with TRBJ1-5; D is unclear. CDR1 and CDR2 (germline): GTSNPN, SVGIG (reference sequence). CDR3 length equals 15 residues. The V gene lost 0 bases and the J gene lost 2 bases, with 11 bases spanning the gap. The chain's CDR3 is CAWSVKWEGNQPQHF. The CDR3 nucleotides are TGTGCCTGGAGTGTAAAATGGGAGGGCAATCAGCCCCAGCATTTT.

The chain has TRBV20-1 and TRBJ2-1; no reliable D call. V lost 1 base, J lost 6 bases, and 13 bases lay in between. Germline V gene sequence: CDR1 DFQATT, CDR2 SNEGSKA (reference sequence). The CDR3 loop spans 14 amino acids. CDR3 sequence (DNA): TGCAGTGCTAGAGGTGGCAGCTTCTCCAATGAGCAGTTCTTC. This gives the protein CSARGGSFSNEQFF.

The chain links TRBV11-2 to TRBJ2-4; the D gene could be TRBD1 or TRBD2 (5 bases each). V was pared by 1 base and J by 8 bases, with 12 bases between. The germline V gene has CDR1 SGHAT and CDR2 FQNNGV. The CDR3 length is 14 residues. CDR3 region: CASSLAGSRDIQYF. In DNA form, the CDR3 reads TGTGCCAGCAGCTTAGCAGGGAGCAGGGACATTCAGTACTTC.

The chain combines TRBV29-1 with TRBJ2-1; 11 positions match TRBD2. The junction had 7 bases not matched to a gene; V was cut back by 6 bases and J by 3 bases. Per the germline V gene, CDR1 is SQVTM and CDR2 is ANQGSEA. The CDR3 runs to 15 residues. The CDR3 loop reads CSVPSGGLLYNEQFF. As DNA, the CDR3 is TGCAGCGTCCCTAGCGGGGGGCTCCTCTACAATGAGCAGTTCTTC.

The chain is built from TRBV20-1 and TRBJ2-3; weak D call: TRBD2 (6 bases). CDR1 and CDR2 from the germline V gene are DFQATT and SNEGSKA (reference sequence). The CDR3 extends over 15 amino acids. Trimming cost V 5 bases and J 2 bases, with 17 bases left between them. The CDR3 nucleotides are TGCAGTGCTCCCCGGGGGACGGTATACACAGATACGCAGTATTTT. The encoded protein is CSAPRGTVYTDTQYF.

The gene calls are TRBV20-1 and TRBJ1-5; the D gene is possibly TRBD1 (5 bases). Trimming pared 2 bases from V and 1 base from J, leaving 15 bases between. This CDR3 spans 16 amino acids. Germline V gene lookup returns CDR1 DFQATT and CDR2 SNEGSKA (reference sequence). The chain's CDR3 is CSARFRGVGSNQPQHF. Here the CDR3 DNA reads TGCAGTGCTAGATTTAGGGGAGTGGGAAGCAATCAGCCCCAGCATTTT.

The V call is TRBV2, the J call TRBJ1-1; the D is unclear. V lost 6 bases to trimming and J lost 3 bases, with 17 bases between them. CDR3 length equals 15 residues. Germline CDR1 reads SNHLY; CDR2 reads FYNNEI. The CDR3 DNA follows: TGTGCCAGCAGCCCTGACTCGGCGCCGGACACTGAAGCTTTCTTT. Its translation: CASSPDSAPDTEAFF.

The J gene is TRBJ2-7, the V gene TRBV5-4; 8 nucleotides align to TRBD1. This CDR3 region has 14 residues. The V segment lost 5 bases and the J segment 5 bases; nucleotides outside the gene matches: 9. Germline CDR1 and CDR2: SGHNT and YYREEE (reference sequence). The CDR3, as DNA: TGTGCCAGCAGTCTACCGACAGGGGCAAACGAGCAGTACTTC. Residues: CASSLPTGANEQYF.